Shown below are 27 T cell receptor beta chains from a single sample sequenced in a study of Tregs in tolerant kidney transplant recipients. The antigens for these receptors are not known. Here immunoSEQ multiplex PCR was the method, and the copy in TCRdb shows in-frame clones only, minus some. The sample yields more than 30,000 clones, 82% seen once. The specimen sequenced was Tregs from blood cultured with allogeneic cells. These receptors were collected from a human donor in good health.

The V and J genes are TRBV7-2 and TRBJ2-3; D not certain. Germline-derived CDR1 and CDR2 are SGHTA and FQGNSA. The CDR3 is 15 amino acids. The V gene lost 1 base and the J gene lost 0 bases, with 8 bases spanning the gap. Here the CDR3 DNA reads TGTGCCAGCAGCTTAGGTGGCCACAGCACAGATACGCAGTATTTT. The encoded protein is CASSLGGHSTDTQYF.

This chain joins TRBV21-1 and TRBJ2-3; the table's D call TRBD1 went unverified against the DNA. TRBV21-1 is classified as a pseudogene. The CDR3 has 16 amino acids. The CDR3 is CASSNPTESQADTQYF. CDR3 nucleotide sequence: TGTGCCAGCAGCAATCCTACCGAATCCCAGGCAGATACGCAGTATTTT.

The chain links TRBV18 to TRBJ1-1, with TRBD1 matching over 9 bases. From germline, CDR1 is KGHSH and CDR2 LQKENI. The CDR3 extends over 15 amino acids. Trimming cost V 3 bases and J 4 bases; bases outside gene matches: 6. The CDR3 loop is CASSPGQGGRTEAFF. CDR3 coding DNA: TGTGCCAGCTCACCGGGACAGGGTGGTCGCACTGAAGCTTTCTTT.

The chain joins TRBV7-2 to TRBJ1-1; D gene uncertain. Deletions cut 5 bases from V and 6 bases from J, with 16 bases between. This CDR3 has 14 residues. Germline V gene sequence: CDR1 SGHTA, CDR2 FQGNSA. DNA of the CDR3: TGTGCCAGCAGCCTATCGCAGGCCTACGCTGAAGCTTTCTTT. Amino acid sequence: CASSLSQAYAEAFF.

The chain has TRBV28 and TRBJ2-5; D is perhaps TRBD1 or TRBD2 (5 bases each). Trimming stripped 5 bases from V and 1 base from J, with 17 bases between. Germline values: CDR1 MDHEN, CDR2 SYDVKM. CDR3 length equals 16 residues. CDR3 residues: CASSATGRPIQETQYF. The DNA of the CDR3 is TGTGCCAGCAGTGCTACGGGACGGCCGATCCAAGAGACCCAGTACTTC.

In its sample, this clone was seen once. The chain is built from TRBV4-3 and TRBJ1-2; D unresolved. Trimming pared 2 bases from V and 4 bases from J, leaving 14 bases between. Per germline, CDR1 LGHNA and CDR2 YSLEER. The CDR3 has 15 residues. CDR3 nucleotides: TGCGCCAGCAGCCAATTCGTGGCTTCAAGCTATGGCTACACCTTC. Protein sequence: CASSQFVASSYGYTF.

This sequence joins TRBV5-4 and TRBJ2-5; D is uncertain. Trimming stripped 0 bases from V and 6 bases from J, with 9 bases between. Germline values: CDR1 SGHNT, CDR2 YYREEE (reference sequence). The CDR3 is 13 residues long. This CDR3 reads CASSLVSAQTQYF. The CDR3 bases are TGTGCCAGCAGCTTGGTTTCTGCGCAGACCCAGTACTTC.

This chain links TRBV4-1 with TRBJ1-5; no clear D. The CDR3 is 14 residues long. Germline CDR1 reads MGHRA; CDR2 reads YSYEKL. Trimming removed 1 base from V and 1 base from J, with 5 bases in between. DNA of the CDR3: TGCGCCAGCAGCCAAGGTTCCAGCAATCAGCCCCAGCATTTT. Translating gives CASSQGSSNQPQHF.

The V gene is TRBV5-1, the J gene TRBJ2-7; TRBD2 agrees at 12 bases. The CDR3 is made up of 15 amino acids. The ends lost 3 bases at V and 7 bases at J; junction bases unmatched: 8. Germline V lookup: CDR1 SGHRS, CDR2 YFSETQ. The CDR3 loop is CASSSRGLAGNEQYF. Here the CDR3 DNA reads TGCGCCAGCAGCTCCCGCGGACTAGCGGGGAATGAGCAGTACTTC.

The V and J genes are TRBV7-2 and TRBJ2-2; TRBD1 agrees at 7 bases. There are 15 residues in the CDR3. Germline V gene lookup returns CDR1 SGHTA and CDR2 FQGNSA. Unmatched junction bases numbered 10, after V lost 6 bases and J lost 6 bases. The CDR3 region is CASRPGTVWPGELFF. CDR3 DNA: TGTGCCAGCAGACCTGGGACAGTGTGGCCCGGGGAGCTGTTTTTT.

The chain is built from TRBV7-7 and TRBJ2-5; D remains ambiguous. V was shortened by 1 base and J by 2 bases, with 5 bases between the two germline ends. The CDR3 runs to 13 residues. Germline CDR1 and CDR2: SSHAT and FNYEAQ (reference sequence). CDR3 region: CASSLGRQETQYF. Here the CDR3 DNA reads TGTGCCAGCAGCTTAGGAAGACAAGAGACCCAGTACTTC.

The rearrangement joins TRBV7-8 to TRBJ2-7; D gene unclear. CDR1 and CDR2 from the germline V gene are SGHVS and FQNEAQ. The CDR3 is made up of 16 amino acids. Between the trimmed V and J ends, which lost 4 bases and 0 bases, there was a span of 16 bases. CDR3: CASSSGMGWSSYEQYF. The DNA for the CDR3 is TGTGCCAGCAGCTCAGGCATGGGCTGGAGCTCCTACGAGCAGTACTTC.

The chain carries TRBV29-1 and TRBJ1-5, with a weak D call TRBD1 (5 bases). V lost 6 bases and J lost 4, with 16 bases in between. The CDR3 runs 14 residues. The germline V gene encodes CDR1 SQVTM and CDR2 ANQGSEA. This CDR3 reads CSVASGTANQPQHF. CDR3 nucleotide sequence: TGCAGCGTAGCTTCCGGGACGGCAAATCAGCCCCAGCATTTT. The whole variable domain, remainder taken from reference TRBV29-1 and TRBJ1-5, is SAVISQKPSRDICQRGTSLTIQCQVDSQVTMMFWYRQQPGQSLTLIATANQGSEATYESGFVIDKFPISRPNLTFSTLTVSNMSPEDSSIYLCSVASGTANQPQHFGDGTRLSIL.

This chain connects TRBV6-6 to TRBJ2-7, with D unclear. Trimming left V 1 base short and J 6 bases short, with 4 bases between. CDR3 size: 11 residues. The germline V gene has CDR1 MNHNY and CDR2 SVGAGI (reference sequence). CDR3 amino acids: CASSYLGEQYF. CDR3 coding DNA: TGTGCCAGCAGTTACTTAGGCGAGCAGTACTTC.

The chain joins TRBV4-1 to TRBJ2-1; 9 bases fit TRBD2. The trim removed 4 bases at V and 9 bases at J, leaving 4 bases unmatched. CDR1 is MGHRA, CDR2 YSYEKL, per germline. The CDR3 runs to 13 residues. The CDR3 region is CASSRQLAGEQFF. In DNA, the CDR3 is TGCGCCAGCAGCCGCCAACTAGCGGGTGAGCAGTTCTTC.

The chain has TRBV7-9 and TRBJ2-5; 9 bases map to TRBD2. V shed 5 bases, J shed 1 base, and the junction held 5 bases outside the gene matches. The CDR3 is 15 amino acids. Germline-derived CDR1 and CDR2 are SEHNR and FQNEAQ (reference sequence). Here the CDR3 reads CASSPPREGQETQYF. In DNA, the CDR3 is TGTGCCAGCAGCCCTCCGCGGGAGGGCCAAGAGACCCAGTACTTC. Full variable domain (rest looked up from reference TRBV7-9 and TRBJ2-5): DTGVSQNPRHKITKRGQNVTFRCDPISEHNRLYWYRQTLGQGPEFLTYFQNEAQLEKSRLLSDRFSAERPKGSFSTLEIQRTEQGDSAMYLCASSPPREGQETQYFGPGTRLLVL.

There are a few counts of this clone. The gene calls are TRBV6-5 and TRBJ2-1; 12 bases align to TRBD2. The ends lost 5 bases at V and 9 bases at J; junction bases unmatched: 8. CDR3 length: 15 residues. CDR1 and CDR2 (germline): MNHEY, SVGAGI. DNA for the CDR3: TGTGCCAGCAGTCAACTAGCGGGGGGCCCCAGTGAGCAGTTCTTC. It yields the protein CASSQLAGGPSEQFF.

V is TRBV6-6 and J is TRBJ1-2; D is ambiguous. CDR1 MNHNY and CDR2 SVGAGI come from the germline V gene (reference sequence). The CDR3 consists of 14 residues. The V end was cut by 0 bases, the J end by 4 bases, with 9 bases between. In DNA, the CDR3 is TGTGCCAGCAGTTACTCGTTACAGTTCTATGGCTACACCTTC. Encoded protein: CASSYSLQFYGYTF.

This rearrangement joins TRBV5-6 to TRBJ2-7; D unclear. This CDR3 is built from 14 residues. V lost 3 bases and J lost 1, with 11 bases in between. Germline lookup yields CDR1 SGHDT and CDR2 YYEEEE. In DNA, the CDR3 is TGTGCCAGCAGCTGGGCGGACGGTTCCTACGAGCAGTACTTC. Translated: CASSWADGSYEQYF.

The chain uses TRBV5-1 and TRBJ2-3; D is unresolved. Per the germline V gene, CDR1 is SGHRS and CDR2 is YFSETQ. The CDR3 contains 14 residues. Trimming left V 3 bases short and J 3 bases short, with 11 bases between. CDR3 loop: CASSSSGATDTQYF. The CDR3 DNA sequence: TGCGCCAGCAGCTCCAGTGGCGCGACAGATACGCAGTATTTT. Combining the CDR3 with reference TRBV5-1 and TRBJ2-3 gives the whole variable domain KAGVTQTPRYLIKTRGQQVTLSCSPISGHRSVSWYQQTPGQGLQFLFEYFSETQRNKGNFPGRFSGRQFSNSRSEMNVSTLELGDSALYLCASSSSGATDTQYFGPGTRLTVL.

The chain carries TRBV7-8 and TRBJ2-2, with TRBD2 as a possible D gene (6 bases). Deletions cut 4 bases from V and 3 bases from J, with 9 bases between. Looked up from germline, CDR1 is SGHVS and CDR2 is FQNEAQ. The CDR3 extends over 14 amino acids. The CDR3: CASSWRVYTGELFF. The CDR3 coding sequence is TGTGCCAGCAGCTGGAGGGTCTACACCGGGGAGCTGTTTTTT.

The chain has TRBV6-5 and TRBJ1-1, with a tentative D call TRBD1 (6 bases). CDR1 is MNHEY and CDR2 is SVGAGI in the germline V gene. The CDR3 extends over 15 amino acids. Deletions cut 2 bases from V and 4 bases from J, with 14 bases between. The CDR3 DNA sequence: TGTGCCAGCAGTTACGAGGCAGGCAGGGGCACTGAAGCTTTCTTT. Translating it yields CASSYEAGRGTEAFF.

This chain connects TRBV19 to TRBJ1-6; D perhaps matches TRBD1 (5 bases). Trimming removed 6 bases from V and 5 bases from J, with 14 bases in between. CDR1 and CDR2 from the germline V gene are LNHDA and SQIVND (reference sequence). The CDR3 is 15 amino acids. The CDR3 spells CASSPAGVNNSPLHF. The CDR3 DNA follows: TGTGCCAGTAGCCCCGCGGGGGTTAATAATTCACCCCTCCACTTT.

The chain recombines TRBV18 with TRBJ1-4, with 7 bases that match TRBD1. V shed 5 bases, J shed 8 bases, and the junction held 5 bases outside the gene matches. Germline-derived CDR1 and CDR2 are KGHSH and LQKENI. This CDR3 has 13 amino acids. DNA for the CDR3: TGTGCCAGCTCAACAGGGGCCCGAGAAAAACTGTTTTTT. Protein: CASSTGAREKLFF. The full variable domain, its missing parts supplied by reference TRBV18 and TRBJ1-4, is NAGVMQNPRHLVRRRGQEARLRCSPMKGHSHVYWYRQLPEEGLKFMVYLQKENIIDESGMPKERFSAEFPKEGPSILRIQQVVRGDSAAYFCASSTGAREKLFFGSGTQLSVL.

This CDR3 is CASTPRWGARGTQYF. The CDR3 DNA sequence: TGTGCCAGCACTCCCCGATGGGGGGCTCGTGGGACCCAGTACTTC. The chain couples TRBV7-2 to TRBJ2-5; D is perhaps TRBD1 or TRBD2 (6 bases each). Trimming stripped 7 bases from V and 7 bases from J, with 22 bases between. Germline V gene data show CDR1 as SGHTA and CDR2 as FQGNSA. The CDR3 loop spans 15 amino acids.

This chain connects TRBV6-1 to TRBJ1-1; D ambiguous. Germline assignment: CDR1 MNHNS and CDR2 SASEGT. Deletions cut 1 base from V and 0 bases from J, with 6 bases between. The CDR3 is 14 residues long. The CDR3 sequence is CASSEVAVNTEAFF. The CDR3 nucleotides read TGTGCCAGCAGTGAAGTAGCAGTGAACACTGAAGCTTTCTTT.

The genes are TRBV2 and TRBJ1-1; TRBD1 is a possible D gene (6 bases). V shed 5 bases and J shed 7 bases, with 11 bases lying between them. Per the germline V gene, CDR1 is SNHLY and CDR2 is FYNNEI. The CDR3 loop spans 12 amino acids. CDR3 residues: CASSYPGVEAFF. Written as DNA, the CDR3 is TGTGCCAGCAGTTACCCAGGGGTTGAAGCTTTCTTT.